One T cell receptor (beta chain) is described in this entry. Sequenced by immunoSEQ multiplex PCR; TCRdb stores in-frame clones only, minus some. The sample includes about 490,000 clones, over 60% seen only once; the top ten take over 10%. Deletions cut 5 bases from V and 0 bases from J, with 14 bases between. The CDR3 spans 16 residues. Germline V CDR1 and CDR2: SGHNT, YENEEA. The data were obtained in a study of shared clonotypes between healthy human individuals. This chain connects TRBV11-3 to TRBJ2-1; D ambiguous. Source material: PBMCs. This clonotype was obtained from a woman aged 40 to 50 in good health. Some clones in this sample may be carry-over from other donors' samples. The CDR3 DNA reads TGTGCCAGCAGCGGTAACGTCCCAGACTCCTACAATGAGCAGTTCTTC. This translates into CASSGNVPDSYNEQFF.